These 3 T cell receptor beta chains were all obtained from the same sample, sequenced in a study of molecular identifiers for immune sequencing clone quantification. TCRdb reprocessed the PCR reads via MiXCR and lists one record per CDR3 protein. The sample yields roughly 320,000 distinct CDR3 sequences, around a fifth seen once. Sequenced material: naive CD8+ T cells from blood, with Jurkat cell RNA spiked in. Stated subset: FACS-sorted CD8+CD4-CCR7+CD45RA+ naive T cells. The receptors were gathered from a human donor in good health. Some libraries in this study had Jurkat cell RNA spiked in.

The V gene is TRBV19, the J gene TRBJ2-3; D is perhaps TRBD2 (7 bases). Deletions cut 3 bases from V and 5 bases from J, with 24 bases between. Germline V gene sequence: CDR1 LNHDA, CDR2 SQIVND (reference sequence). CDR3 length: 18 residues. The CDR3 reads CASSMGTPRAGAKDTQYF. The CDR3 DNA sequence: TGTGCCAGTAGTATGGGAACCCCACGGGCGGGGGCGAAAGATACGCAGTATTTT.

The rearrangement uses TRBV30 and TRBJ2-7; 9 bases are a match to TRBD2. The V gene's germline CDR1 is GTSNPN and CDR2 SVGIG (reference sequence). This CDR3 comprises 13 residues. V shed 1 base and J 6 bases; nucleotides not matched to a gene: 4. In DNA, the CDR3 is TGTGCCTGGAGTGCCGGACTAGCGCGCGAGCAGTACTTC. Its protein is CAWSAGLAREQYF.

This clonotype was seen ten or more times. The chain joins TRBV5-6 to TRBJ2-5; 7 bases are a match to TRBD2. CDR1 and CDR2 (germline): SGHDT, YYEEEE. Trimming removed 6 bases from V and 5 bases from J; junction bases left unmatched: 16. The CDR3 runs to 16 residues. The CDR3, as DNA: TGTGCCAGCAACGAGGGGCAGTTGCGGGGGTTGGAGACCCAGTACTTC. Protein product: CASNEGQLRGLETQYF.